The TCR beta chain under discussion was sequenced for a study of beta chain features in type 1 diabetes. Sequenced material consisted of expressed TCRB transcripts (all of the isolated RNA was reverse transcribed). The average output of naive, central memory and regulatory T cell samples was around 3.5 million reads. Clones were sequenced by immunoSEQ multiplex PCR, and TCRdb holds only the in-frame ones, with some missing. The profile shows 150,000 or so clones, 11% of them singletons. Purity above 95% was achieved in all sorted populations. Germline-derived CDR1 and CDR2 are SGHAT and FQNNGV. CDR3 length: 13 amino acids. V lost 3 bases, J lost 6 bases, and 11 bases lay in between.

The sequencing sample was made of central memory CD4+ T cells from blood. The TCR was taken from a man younger than 30 in good health. The rearrangement links TRBV11-2 to TRBJ1-2; no clear D gene. The CDR3 here is CASSFGSKNGYTF. CDR3 bases: TGTGCCAGCAGCTTCGGCAGTAAGAATGGCTACACCTTC.